Following are 10 T cell receptor beta chains from one sample sequenced in a study of cytomegalovirus exposure and HLA in healthy donors. The assay was immunoSEQ multiplex PCR, and TCRdb's table has in-frame clones only and misses some. The sample has 90,000 to 120,000 clones, approximately 94% seen once; the top ten hold 0.67%. The sequencing sample was made of PBMCs. The origin of the receptors is a woman under 30 in good health and CMV-seronegative.

The rearrangement uses TRBV4-3 and TRBJ2-6, with a tentative D call TRBD2 (5 bases). Germline CDR1 LGHNA, CDR2 YSLEER. The CDR3 has 16 amino acids. V lost 0 bases, J lost 1 base, and 7 bases lay in between. The CDR3 coding sequence is TGCGCCAGCAGCCAAGAAAGGGAGTCTGGGGCCAACGTCCTGACTTTC. Translation: CASSQERESGANVLTF.

The chain couples TRBV18 to TRBJ1-4, with 9 bases that match TRBD1. V trimming: 8 bases; J trimming: 8 bases; junction bases outside the gene matches: 6. CDR1 and CDR2 from the germline V gene are KGHSH and LQKENI. CDR3 size: 13 residues. CDR3 in amino acids: CASGPGQGEKLFF. The CDR3 bases are TGTGCCAGCGGACCGGGACAGGGAGAAAAACTGTTTTTT.

This sequence joins TRBV6-1 and TRBJ2-7; perhaps TRBD1 as D (6 bases). This CDR3 comprises 14 residues. Trimming left V 5 bases short and J 0 bases short, with 11 bases between. Looked up from germline, CDR1 is MNHNS and CDR2 is SASEGT. The CDR3 reads CASSLQGFSYEQYF. The CDR3 region has the DNA TGTGCCAGCAGTCTACAGGGATTCTCCTACGAGCAGTACTTC.

This clone was detected only once. The chain employs TRBV7-9 and TRBJ2-5; 11 nucleotides line up with TRBD2. V lost 5 bases, J lost 5 bases, and 7 bases stayed unmatched. Germline lookup yields CDR1 SEHNR and CDR2 FQNEAQ (reference sequence). The CDR3 runs to 15 residues. CDR3 DNA sequence: TGTGCCAGCAGCCCAAATAGCGGGGGGGCCGAGACCCAGTACTTC. Amino acids: CASSPNSGGAETQYF.

A few counts support this clone. The chain couples TRBV19 to TRBJ2-3; 7 bases fit TRBD1. Germline assignment: CDR1 LNHDA and CDR2 SQIVND (reference sequence). This CDR3 contains 17 residues. Trimming at V came to 6 bases and at J to 8 bases, leaving 20 bases not matched to a gene. The DNA for the CDR3 is TGTGCCAGTAGCTCCGGGTTGGGGGACAGCGTTCAGGGTACGCAGTATTTT. Translated: CASSSGLGDSVQGTQYF.

The chain combines TRBV28 with TRBJ2-7; 9 bases agree with TRBD1. The CDR3 runs 13 residues. Germline loops: CDR1 MDHEN, CDR2 SYDVKM. Germline trimming cut 6 bases from V and 3 bases from J; bases unmatched to any gene: 3. Here the CDR3 reads CASSLGQGYEQYF. CDR3 DNA: TGTGCCAGCAGCCTGGGACAGGGCTACGAGCAGTACTTC.

This chain uses TRBV27 with TRBJ2-1; 8 nucleotides agree with TRBD2. Germline assignment: CDR1 MNHEY and CDR2 SMNVEV (reference sequence). CDR3 length: 16 residues. The V segment lost 0 bases and the J segment 4 bases; nucleotides outside the gene matches: 5. CDR3 nucleotides: TGTGCCAGCAGTTTATCCCCGGGGGGGGAGTACAATGAGCAGTTCTTC. Protein: CASSLSPGGEYNEQFF.

This sequence joins TRBV9 and TRBJ1-6; TRBD1 is a possible D gene (6 bases). V was shortened by 0 bases and J by 6 bases, with 10 bases between the two germline ends. The CDR3 spans 15 residues. The germline V gene has CDR1 SGDLS and CDR2 YYNGEE. The CDR3 sequence is CASSVATGPNSPLHF. The DNA for the CDR3 is TGTGCCAGCAGCGTAGCTACAGGGCCTAATTCACCCCTCCACTTT.

The chain couples TRBV20-1 to TRBJ1-2; tentative D call: TRBD1 (6 bases). Germline lookup yields CDR1 DFQATT and CDR2 SNEGSKA (reference sequence). The CDR3 totals 11 residues. The V gene lost 7 bases and the J gene lost 5 bases, with 11 bases spanning the gap. This chain's CDR3 is CSDRVRYGYTF. CDR3 in DNA: TGCAGTGACAGGGTTCGGTATGGCTACACCTTC.

V is TRBV9 and J is TRBJ1-6, with 10 positions matching TRBD1. V shed 0 bases, J shed 6 bases, and the junction held 0 bases outside the gene matches. CDR1 is SGDLS and CDR2 is YYNGEE in the germline V gene. The CDR3 extends over 15 amino acids. CDR3 residues: CASSVGDRGNSPLHF. CDR3 nucleotide sequence: TGTGCCAGCAGCGTAGGGGACAGGGGTAATTCACCCCTCCACTTT. Using reference TRBV9 and TRBJ1-6 for the parts outside the CDR3, the full variable domain is DSGVTQTPKHLITATGQRVTLRCSPRSGDLSVYWYQQSLDQGLQFLIQYYNGEERAKGNILERFSAQQFPDLHSELNLSSLELGDSALYFCASSVGDRGNSPLHFGNGTRLTVT.